This TCR beta chain was identified during a study of shared clonotypes between healthy human individuals. For the study at large: Aged between 18 and 49, the donors were two women and three men.

J lost 8 bases, V lost 2 bases, and 14 bases had no gene match. CDR3 size: 18 residues. Germline V gene lookup returns CDR1 SNHLY and CDR2 FYNNEI. Splitting of each subset's genomic DNA was done evenly across several immunoSEQ plates. Using immunoSEQ multiplex PCR, the repertoire was profiled, and TCRdb retains in-frame clones only, with some absent. The sample lists about 1.5 million clones, around 98% seen once, with approximately 0.45% in the top ten. The TCR was taken from a man aged 25-45 years in good health. This chain uses TRBV2 with TRBJ2-4, with 11 bases lining up with TRBD2. The sample comprised naive CD4+ T cells sorted from blood. Subset indicated: CD45RA+ positively selected. Here the CDR3 reads CASSETRLAGYLPHIQYF. The CDR3 DNA reads as TGTGCCAGCAGTGAAACTCGACTAGCGGGATATCTTCCACACATTCAGTACTTC.